The entry below gives a single T cell receptor beta chain sequence along with its context. This clonotype has at least ten counts. Its specific antigen is unknown. The input lacks base qualities; no much larger clone sits a single base away. This entry comes from a study of T cells after yellow fever vaccination (dated by TCRdb to between 2017 and 2020). Regarding the research as a whole: The SMART-Seq v4 Ultra Low Input RNA kit was used to prepare libraries from fractions with low cell numbers. To follow T-cell clones before and after primary and booster YFV17D yellow fever vaccination, bulk TCR alpha and beta repertoires were sequenced over time. Two healthy male donors, one aged 18 to 30 and one aged 30 to 40 years, were included in the cohort. Blood samples were taken at several timepoints before and after primary and secondary immunization, and bulk PBMC replicates and cell subsets were isolated.

According to the study, the label for this sample's treatment or condition signals: live attenuated yellow fever vaccine strain. A standard Ficoll-Paque protocol was used to isolate PBMCs from peripheral blood. Dynabeads CD4 and CD8 positive selection kits were used to isolate the CD4 and CD8 T-cell fractions. TriZol was used to extract RNA from bulk PBMCs, from CD4 and CD8 fractions, and from dextramer-positive and dextramer-negative fractions. TCR cDNA was made using 5'RACE template switching, a step that added a universal primer site and unique molecular identifiers. cDNA synthesis was primed from both the TCR alpha and TCR beta constant segments. Library amplification involved two PCR steps, and the second step added sample barcodes and sequencing adapters. Sequencing of the libraries was done on either Illumina HiSeq 2500 (2x100 bp) or NovaSeq (2x150 bp). In the source study's methods: MIGEC handled demultiplexing of reads and collapsing into UMI consensus sequences, while MiXCR performed V(D)J alignment. Using edgeR on replicate PBMC samples, clonotypes were called vaccine-responding if FDR was below 0.01 and the log2 fold change was above 5 up to day 15. Bulk clonotypes were assigned CD4 or CD8 identity according to which sequenced CD4 or CD8 repertoire held them at higher abundance. TCRdb applied fastp at Q25 and MiXCR to the public reads, then kept only in-frame beta chains. One record per CDR3 amino acid sequence lists the most common genes and DNA. The V and J calls and clone size are TCRdb's, not the authors'. The sample records 200,000 to 300,000 distinct CDR3 sequences, 6% to 7.5% of which are singletons. The top ten clones comprise 0.85% of the sample.

Broader findings and caveats from the paper: Because only two donors were included in the study, the extent to which the findings can be generalized is limited. Most clones expanded after primary vaccination (almost 97% of CD4 and about 85% of CD8) were re-detected after the booster, suggesting that broad memory maintenance occurred. Compared with the primary T-cell response, the secondary T-cell response was faster but weaker, reaching its peak on day 5 rather than on day 15. A small fraction of clonotypes showed up in both the CD4 and CD8 compartments, probably as a result of convergent recombination. Computational filtering was required because FACS-sorted repertoires could contain abundant contaminating clonotypes from the bulk population.

Source: CD4+ T cells sorted from PBMCs, taken 15 days after the yellow fever booster vaccination. The TCR originated in a young man who received the YFV17D yellow fever vaccine.

The DNA sequence is TGTGCCAGCAGTTTGTCTGGGTTCGGGGAGCTGTTTTTT. Its amino acids are CASSLSGFGELFF. The chain joins TRBV12-3 or TRBV12-4 to TRBJ2-2; the D gene cannot be named for sure. Including the terminal cysteine and phenylalanine, the CDR3 comprises 13 residues. Only the CDR3 portion is preserved as DNA: 39 bases, with reading frame beginning at the first base. V sheds 3 bases and J sheds 7 bases, leaving 9 bases between their ends.